This T cell receptor (beta chain) comes out of a study of patients and donors after allogeneic stem cell transplantation. CDR3 length: 17 residues. TCRdb recomputed calls from the RT-PCR reads with MiXCR, one row per CDR3 protein. The sample shows 150,000 to 200,000 distinct CDR3 sequences, roughly two fifths of them seen only once. V usage is TRBV21-1 and J usage is TRBJ1-2; TRBD1 is the table's D call and was not checked against the DNA. TRBV21-1 is deemed a pseudogene. This clonotype was obtained from a human donor who was either an allogeneic HSCT recipient or a stem cell or donor lymphocyte infusion donor (not recorded which). It is not recorded whose cells these are; they may come from a transplant donor. The sequencing input was blood, either unsorted or a sorted T cell fraction (not recorded which). CDR3 coding DNA: TGTGCCAGCAGCAAAGGGACACCGGGACAGGGTGACTATGGCTACACCTTC. It yields the protein CASSKGTPGQGDYGYTF.